The clone carrying this TCR beta chain was observed a handful of times. Its antigen is not identified. This entry belongs to a study of T cells in Graves' hyperthyroidism and ophthalmopathy. Amplification targeted TCR beta CDR3 regions from RNA transcripts. HTBI primers were the set used in a first-round RT-PCR of the TCR CDR3. A single record per CDR3 protein comes from TCRdb applying MiXCR to the multiplex PCR reads. This sample has about 270,000 distinct CDR3 sequences, with around 20% found just once. Germline loops: CDR1 SGHRS, CDR2 YFSETQ. J was trimmed by 5 bases and V by 2 bases; bases with no gene match: 0. The CDR3 has 14 amino acids. Study findings and constraints: The model identified upcoming ophthalmopathy a median approximately six months ahead of onset.

The clonotype was recovered from a man aged 25 to 40 with Graves' ophthalmopathy. Sequenced input: blood. The chain employs TRBV5-1 and TRBJ1-6; 8 bases match TRBD1. Here the CDR3 DNA reads TGCGCCAGCAGCTTACAGGGGGATAATTCACCCCTCCACTTT. As protein: CASSLQGDNSPLHF.